Below, one T cell receptor (beta chain) is given with its context. Donors had localized lung adenocarcinoma, a non-small cell lung cancer. This sample is part of a study of CD4 and CD8 cells across lung adenocarcinoma regions. Germline assignment: CDR1 MNHEY and CDR2 SVGAGI. CDR3 length: 13 amino acids. With V trimmed by 0 bases and J by 6 bases, 1 base remained unmatched. A single record per CDR3 protein comes from TCRdb applying MiXCR to the PCR reads. This repertoire shows under 7,500 distinct CDR3 sequences, approximately 50% found once; its top ten account for around 30%. V usage is TRBV6-5 and J usage is TRBJ1-1; 7 bases are shared with TRBD1. This sequence originates from a female donor with lung adenocarcinoma. The CD4 and CD8 labels of this study may be unreliable. The sequenced material came from CD4+ T cells from the center of a lung tumor. The CDR3 loop reads CASSYSGTAEAFF. CDR3 sequence (DNA): TGTGCCAGCAGTTACTCGGGGACAGCTGAAGCTTTCTTT.